This T cell receptor beta chain comes out of a study of shared clonotypes between healthy human individuals. Study as a whole: Per donor, three plates held CD4 naive cells, three held CD4 memory, two held CD8 naive and one held CD8 memory. Whole-study results and caveats: Of the naive CD4 clonotypes, 4% to 5% were shared across a few donors.

This was a deep-level run. Profiling relied on immunoSEQ multiplex PCR, and the TCRdb table lists in-frame clones only, not all of them. The sample lists approximately 2.4 million clones, almost 96% occurring once. Remarks on this clone: Its matching antigen is unknown.

The CDR3 has 11 residues. Germline loops: CDR1 MNHNY, CDR2 SVGAGI (reference sequence). The V end lost 7 bases, the J end lost 4 bases, and 5 bases lay between the germline ends. The gene calls are TRBV6-6 and TRBJ2-1; D gene unclear. The specimen was naive CD4+ T cells sorted from blood. Subset described: CD45RA+ positively selected. This TCR was recovered from a man aged 18 to 29 in good health. CDR3 sequence: CASTLYNEQFF. The CDR3 nucleotides are TGTGCCAGCACCTTATACAATGAGCAGTTCTTC.